This T cell receptor beta chain was found in a study of blood T cell repertoires in COVID-19. Study overall: There were acute and convalescent COVID-19 samples, and they came from the United States, Italy and Spain. The analysed material was cDNA or gDNA that came from T cells, B-cell-depleted T cells, or PBMCs.

Authors' methods: The assay estimated nucleated cells by amplifying reference gene primers. Assay used: immunoSEQ multiplex PCR; TCRdb lists only in-frame clones, some missing. The V and J calls and clone size were taken over from that table, and D and trimming were inferred from the DNA. The data show around 300,000 clones, 89% seen once. Per the germline V gene, CDR1 is MGHDK and CDR2 is SYGVNS. V was clipped by 6 bases and J by 10 bases; unmatched bases: 9. The CDR3 is 14 amino acids. The TCR sequence derives from a man over 45 with acute or convalescent COVID-19. The sequenced material came from peripheral blood. The V and J genes are TRBV25-1 and TRBJ1-5; 10 bases align to TRBD1. The CDR3 loop is CASSETGTGVPQHF. The CDR3 nucleotides read TGTGCCAGCAGCGAAACCGGGACAGGGGTCCCCCAGCATTTT.